The 25 T cell receptor beta chains reported below all come from one sample, sequenced in a study of cytomegalovirus exposure and HLA in healthy donors. Use of 60 Vbeta and 13 Jbeta primers characterized the PCR. The data were produced by immunoSEQ multiplex PCR, yet TCRdb's version contains in-frame clones alone and is incomplete. Of more than 200,000 clones in the sample, 82% are singletons; the top ten hold about 6.1%. Sample: PBMCs. The source of these receptors is a man aged 40-49 years in good health and CMV-seropositive.

J is TRBJ1-1 and V is TRBV27; 12 bases align to TRBD1. Germline values: CDR1 MNHEY, CDR2 SMNVEV (reference sequence). Unmatched junction bases numbered 7, after V lost 3 bases and J lost 11 bases. The CDR3 has 14 amino acids. Here the CDR3 reads CASSFLGQGASAFF. In DNA, the CDR3 is TGTGCCAGCAGTTTCTTGGGACAGGGGGCCTCGGCTTTCTTT.

The chain joins TRBV9 to TRBJ2-1; maybe TRBD1 (6 bases). Between the trimmed V and J ends, which lost 3 bases and 0 bases, there was a span of 16 bases. This CDR3 contains 17 residues. Germline CDR1 reads SGDLS; CDR2 reads YYNGEE. This CDR3 is CASSDPRRGSSYNEQFF. In DNA, the CDR3 is TGTGCCAGCAGCGACCCAAGAAGGGGGAGCTCCTACAATGAGCAGTTCTTC.

The genes are TRBV6-5 and TRBJ2-3; no reliable D call. The CDR3 contains 15 residues. Germline CDR1 reads MNHEY; CDR2 reads SVGAGI. V was shortened by 5 bases and J by 1 base, with 13 bases between the two germline ends. In DNA form, the CDR3 reads TGTGCCAGCAGTCCCCGAGCCTTTCGCACAGATACGCAGTATTTT. It specifies CASSPRAFRTDTQYF.

This chain's CDR3 is CATRPQGSAGELFF. CDR3 DNA: TGTGCCACCCGGCCACAGGGGAGTGCCGGGGAGCTGTTTTTT. The J gene is TRBJ2-2, the V gene TRBV2; 7 bases are a match to TRBD1. Losses at the gene ends were 10 bases for V and 6 bases for J; bases not matched to a gene: 11. The CDR3 contains 14 residues. CDR1 and CDR2 (germline): SNHLY, FYNNEI.

The chain combines TRBV6-6 with TRBJ2-3; TRBD2 matches at 9 bases. This CDR3 is 14 amino acids long. V gave up 5 bases and J gave up 1 base; unmatched junction bases: 1. The V gene's germline CDR1 is MNHNY and CDR2 SVGAGI (reference sequence). CDR3 loop: CASSRTSGTDTQYF. CDR3 DNA: TGTGCCAGCAGTCGGACTAGCGGCACAGATACGCAGTATTTT.

As to this clone: Germline is not matched at one junction end, which may reflect a read error. Additional DNA sequences in this sample encode the identical CDR3. The chain carries TRBV14 and TRBJ2-1; D perhaps matches TRBD2 (5 bases). Per germline, CDR1 SGHDN and CDR2 FVKESK. CDR3 length: 16 residues. CDR3 amino acids: CASSQGGITSYNEQFF. As DNA, the CDR3 is TGTGCCAGCAGCCAAGGAGGGATCACCTCCTACAACGAGCAGTTCTTC.

The genes are TRBV5-1 and TRBJ2-1; unclear D gene. Germline-derived CDR1 and CDR2 are SGHRS and YFSETQ. There are 16 residues in the CDR3. Trimming cost V 0 bases and J 2 bases, with 12 bases left between them. DNA of the CDR3: TGCGCCAGCAGCTTGGCCGCGTCGTCCGCCTACAATGAGCAGTTCTTC. Translating it yields CASSLAASSAYNEQFF.

The V and J genes are TRBV7-9 and TRBJ2-2; TRBD2 matches 13 bases. Germline loops: CDR1 SEHNR, CDR2 FQNEAQ (reference sequence). The CDR3 consists of 19 residues. V lost 5 bases and J lost 2; bases outside the gene matches: 11. The chain's CDR3 is CASSPYATSGRHNTGELFF. CDR3 in DNA: TGTGCCAGCAGCCCTTACGCGACTAGCGGGAGGCATAACACCGGGGAGCTGTTTTTT.

Only a few counts were recorded for this clone. This sequence joins TRBV7-2 and TRBJ2-1, with 7 bases matching TRBD2. Germline CDR1 is SGHTA and CDR2 is FQGNSA. V shed 5 bases and J 9 bases; nucleotides not matched to a gene: 10. The CDR3 runs to 14 residues. The CDR3, as DNA: TGTGCCAGCAGCCACCGGACTAGTTCGAGTGAGCAGTTCTTC. Protein product: CASSHRTSSSEQFF.

In this sample, this clone turned up a few times. The chain uses TRBV5-5 and TRBJ2-1, with TRBD2 identical over 8 bases. The J segment lost 7 bases and the V segment lost 7 bases, leaving 13 bases of the junction unmatched. Germline CDR1 reads SGHKS; CDR2 reads YYEKEE (reference sequence). The CDR3 length is 15 residues. The CDR3 nucleotides read TGTGCCAGCGAAACTAACGGGAGGGTTATGAATGAGCAGTTCTTC. Residues: CASETNGRVMNEQFF.

The chain uses TRBV5-6 and TRBJ1-4, with D tentatively TRBD1 (5 bases). Trimming removed 0 bases at V and 13 bases at J, with 13 bases between. The CDR3 sequence is 13 residues long. From germline, CDR1 is SGHDT and CDR2 YYEEEE. Here the CDR3 DNA reads TGTGCCAGCAGCTTGGACGGGCCAGGGTTACTGTTTTTT. It is translated as CASSLDGPGLLFF.

The V and J genes are TRBV5-1 and TRBJ1-1; no firm D call. Germline CDR1 SGHRS, CDR2 YFSETQ. This CDR3 is 15 amino acids long. Trimming removed 3 bases at V and 5 bases at J, with 17 bases between. The CDR3 DNA reads as TGCGCCAGCAGCTCCGACCCCGGAGCGGGGACTGAAGCTTTCTTT. Its protein product is CASSSDPGAGTEAFF.

This clone was recorded once. The chain recombines TRBV14 with TRBJ1-1; D perhaps matches TRBD1 (6 bases). The CDR3 has 16 residues. Germline lookup yields CDR1 SGHDN and CDR2 FVKESK. The V end was cut by 4 bases, the J end by 1 base, with 16 bases between. CDR3 bases: TGTGCCAGCAGCCCCGGGCGAACAGGGACGAACACTGAAGCTTTCTTT. This gives the protein CASSPGRTGTNTEAFF.

V and J are TRBV7-8 and TRBJ2-2, with D maybe TRBD2 (5 bases). Germline V gene sequence: CDR1 SGHVS, CDR2 FQNEAQ. This CDR3 has 14 amino acids. Between the trimmed V and J ends, which lost 4 bases and 3 bases, there was a span of 9 bases. The CDR3 loop is CASSSRGYTGELFF. The CDR3 DNA sequence: TGTGCCAGCAGCTCCCGAGGGTACACCGGGGAGCTGTTTTTT.

Concerning this clone: An end of the junction does not agree with germline; a read error may underlie this. The chain combines TRBV2 with TRBJ2-7, with 8 bases that match TRBD1. Per the germline V gene, CDR1 is SNHLY and CDR2 is FYNNEI. CDR3 length equals 15 residues. The CDR3 protein is CASSEGDRIAYEQYF. The DNA of the CDR3 is TGTGCCAGCAGCGAAGGGGACAGGATCGCCTACGAGCAGTACTTC.

This clone appeared a single time. The genes are TRBV5-1 and TRBJ1-3; TRBD1 matches 8 bases. Per germline, CDR1 SGHRS and CDR2 YFSETQ. The CDR3 consists of 15 residues. Germline trimming cut 5 bases from V and 0 bases from J; bases unmatched to any gene: 4. DNA of the CDR3: TGCGCCAGCAGATTTGACAGGGGCTCTGGAAACACCATATATTTT. This gives the protein CASRFDRGSGNTIYF.

V gene TRBV6-6 combines with J gene TRBJ2-5; no definite D call. CDR3 size: 14 residues. Trimming shortened V by 6 bases and J by 2 bases, and 13 bases separated the two germline ends. Per germline, CDR1 MNHNY and CDR2 SVGAGI (reference sequence). CDR3 loop: CASRRSSVQETQYF. CDR3 DNA: TGTGCCAGCAGAAGGTCCAGCGTACAAGAGACCCAGTACTTC.

This sequence joins TRBV11-2 and TRBJ2-3; 8 bases fit TRBD2. Germline V gives CDR1 SGHAT, CDR2 FQNNGV. The CDR3 runs to 15 residues. J lost 6 bases, V lost 2 bases, and 7 bases had no gene match. CDR3 bases: TGTGCCAGCAGCTTATTCGGGGGGGGATCCGATACGCAGTATTTT. This translates into CASSLFGGGSDTQYF. Based on the CDR3 plus reference TRBV11-2 and TRBJ2-3, the full variable domain is EAGVAQSPRYKIIEKRQSVAFWCNPISGHATLYWYQQILGQGPKLLIQFQNNGVVDDSQLPKDRFSAERLKGVDSTLKIQPAKLEDSAVYLCASSLFGGGSDTQYFGPGTRLTVL.

This clone was seen a handful of times. The rearrangement links TRBV6-1 to TRBJ2-1; 9 bases are a match to TRBD2. Germline CDR1 and CDR2: MNHNS and SASEGT. This CDR3 is built from 14 residues. The J segment lost 8 bases and the V segment lost 7 bases, leaving 9 bases of the junction unmatched. CDR3 amino acids: CASNMASGTDEQFF. The CDR3 DNA reads as TGTGCCAGCAATATGGCTAGCGGGACTGATGAGCAGTTCTTC.

The genes are TRBV18 and TRBJ1-5; 10 positions agree with TRBD1. Germline values: CDR1 KGHSH, CDR2 LQKENI. Germline trimming cut 5 bases from V and 6 bases from J; bases unmatched to any gene: 7. This CDR3 comprises 15 residues. CDR3 region: CASSSTGTGVQPQHF. The CDR3 nucleotides are TGTGCCAGCTCAAGTACCGGGACAGGGGTTCAGCCCCAGCATTTT. The whole variable domain, remainder taken from reference TRBV18 and TRBJ1-5, is NAGVMQNPRHLVRRRGQEARLRCSPMKGHSHVYWYRQLPEEGLKFMVYLQKENIIDESGMPKERFSAEFPKEGPSILRIQQVVRGDSAAYFCASSSTGTGVQPQHFGDGTRLSIL.

The rearrangement links TRBV30 to TRBJ1-5; no reliable D call. The CDR3 spans 12 residues. Trimming left V 3 bases short and J 4 bases short, with 7 bases between. CDR1 GTSNPN and CDR2 SVGIG come from the germline V gene (reference sequence). In DNA, the CDR3 is TGTGCCTGGAGCGGGGTGAATCAGCCCCAGCATTTT. Its translation: CAWSGVNQPQHF.

In its sample, this clone was seen a few times. This chain uses TRBV13 with TRBJ1-3, with D possibly TRBD1 on 6 matching bases. Between the trimmed V and J ends, which lost 5 bases and 4 bases, there was a span of 15 bases. This CDR3 comprises 15 residues. The germline gives CDR1 PRHDT, CDR2 FYEKMQ (reference sequence). In DNA form, the CDR3 reads TGTGCCAGCAGCCCCCGGGGGGGCAAAGGAAACACCATATATTTT. This translates into CASSPRGGKGNTIYF.

This clone was observed once. The V gene is TRBV18, the J gene TRBJ1-1; 9 bases agree with TRBD1. The J segment lost 11 bases and the V segment lost 5 bases, leaving 9 bases of the junction unmatched. CDR1 and CDR2 (germline): KGHSH, LQKENI. The CDR3 sequence is 13 residues long. The CDR3 DNA is TGTGCCAGCTCAGCAGGACAGGGGATCGATGCTTTCTTT. It codes for CASSAGQGIDAFF.

The J gene is TRBJ2-1, the V gene TRBV12-2; TRBD2 reflects the table's D call only, with no check against the DNA. TRBV12-2 is recorded as a pseudogene. The CDR3 is 17 amino acids. The CDR3 is CASRLTRTSGRSYEQFF. CDR3 DNA sequence: TGTGCAAGTCGCTTAACGAGGACTAGCGGGAGGAGCTATGAGCAGTTCTTC.

The CDR3 DNA sequence: TGTGCCAGCAGAGCGGGGGGGAGCTCCTACGAGCAGTACTTC. It codes for CASRAGGSSYEQYF. The V gene is TRBV2, the J gene TRBJ2-7; 10 bases map to TRBD2. The V segment lost 6 bases and the J segment 0 bases; nucleotides outside the gene matches: 2. Per the germline V gene, CDR1 is SNHLY and CDR2 is FYNNEI. The CDR3 covers 14 residues.